Shown below are 29 T cell receptor beta chains from a single sample sequenced in a study of T cells after yellow fever vaccination. TCRdb reanalysed the 5' RACE reads using MiXCR and keeps one entry per CDR3 protein. The data contain approximately 90,000 distinct CDR3 sequences, about an eighth of them singletons. The starting material was CD8+ T cells not binding an NS4B(214-222) dextramer, sorted from PBMCs, obtained more than 20 days after the first yellow fever vaccination. The receptors originated from a man aged 18 to 30 who received the YFV17D yellow fever vaccine.

The CDR3 here is CASSTGQGPLGGYTF. The CDR3 DNA sequence: TGTGCCAGCAGCACCGGACAGGGCCCGCTCGGTGGCTACACCTTC. This chain uses TRBV7-3 with TRBJ1-2; TRBD1 matches 8 bases. The CDR3 sequence is 15 residues long. Germline lookup yields CDR1 SGHTA and CDR2 FQGTGA. With 5 bases clipped from V and 7 bases from J, the junction kept 12 bases outside the gene matches. Based on the CDR3 plus reference TRBV7-3 and TRBJ1-2, the full variable domain is GAGVSQTPSNKVTEKGKYVELRCDPISGHTALYWYRQSLGQGPEFLIYFQGTGAADDSGLPNDRFFAVRPEGSVSTLKIQRTERGDSAVYLCASSTGQGPLGGYTFGSGTRLTVV.

The chain employs TRBV6-1 and TRBJ2-4, with 7 nucleotides matching TRBD1. Looked up from germline, CDR1 is MNHNS and CDR2 is SASEGT. The CDR3 has 17 residues. V gave up 6 bases and J gave up 8 bases; unmatched junction bases: 19. The CDR3 bases are TGTGCCAGCAGCGACCTCTGGTCGACAGGGCACTCTTACATTCAGTACTTC. Protein product: CASSDLWSTGHSYIQYF.

This clonotype showed up just a few times. This chain joins TRBV9 and TRBJ2-5; TRBD2 matches 15 bases. CDR3 length equals 16 residues. J lost 5 bases, V lost 3 bases, and 5 bases had no gene match. Germline V lookup: CDR1 SGDLS, CDR2 YYNGEE. The CDR3, as DNA: TGTGCCAGCAGCGGCGGACTAGCGGGGGGGTGGGAGACCCAGTACTTC. Protein: CASSGGLAGGWETQYF. Together with reference TRBV9 and TRBJ2-5, the CDR3 gives the full variable domain: DSGVTQTPKHLITATGQRVTLRCSPRSGDLSVYWYQQSLDQGLQFLIQYYNGEERAKGNILERFSAQQFPDLHSELNLSSLELGDSALYFCASSGGLAGGWETQYFGPGTRLLVL.

The J gene is TRBJ1-6, the V gene TRBV5-1; TRBD1 matches 8 bases. The CDR3 has 15 residues. CDR1 and CDR2 from the germline V gene are SGHRS and YFSETQ. V was clipped by 4 bases and J by 10 bases; unmatched bases: 10. CDR3 DNA sequence: TGCGCCAGCAGCCCTGTCGGACAGGGAAACTCACCCCTCCACTTT. It encodes CASSPVGQGNSPLHF.

This clonotype was counted between two and nine times. The chain uses TRBV2 and TRBJ2-3; 9 bases match TRBD1. V lost 11 bases to trimming and J lost 0 bases; unmatched junction nucleotides: 18. Germline loops: CDR1 SNHLY, CDR2 FYNNEI. The CDR3 is 18 residues long. Here the CDR3 DNA reads TGTGCCTTCAGTTTCGGACAGGGGCTACTGGCTAGCACAGATACGCAGTATTTT. This translates into CAFSFGQGLLASTDTQYF.

The chain employs TRBV4-1 and TRBJ2-7, with D uncertain. The germline gives CDR1 MGHRA, CDR2 YSYEKL. Trimming removed 2 bases from V and 4 bases from J, with 9 bases in between. The CDR3 length is 13 residues. The CDR3 bases are TGCGCCAGCAGCCAATCCGCACTTTACGAGCAGTACTTC. The encoded protein is CASSQSALYEQYF.

The genes are TRBV5-1 and TRBJ1-1; no definite D call. V lost 0 bases to trimming and J lost 1 base, with 10 bases between them. The CDR3 has 15 amino acids. CDR1 and CDR2 (germline): SGHRS, YFSETQ. Here the CDR3 DNA reads TGCGCCAGCAGCTTGGGTCCCCTGCCGAACACTGAAGCTTTCTTT. Its protein product is CASSLGPLPNTEAFF.

The chain has TRBV11-1 and TRBJ2-1; D assignment may be TRBD1 or TRBD2 (5 bases each). Looked up from germline, CDR1 is SGHAT and CDR2 is FQDESV (reference sequence). The CDR3 consists of 14 residues. With 5 bases removed from V and 8 bases from J, the gap between germline ends came to 16 bases. In nucleotides, the CDR3 is TGTGCCAGCAGCACGGGACCCTCCGACCATGAGCAGTTCTTC. The encoded protein is CASSTGPSDHEQFF.

This clonotype was counted only a few times. The CDR3 DNA sequence: TGTGCCAGCAGCCAAACAGGGGGCGTGGGCTACGAGCAGTACTTC. It is translated as CASSQTGGVGYEQYF. The chain recombines TRBV3-1 with TRBJ2-7; 9 nucleotides agree with TRBD1. Germline CDR1 is LGHDT and CDR2 is YNNKEL (reference sequence). The V gene end was trimmed by 2 bases and the J gene end by 3 bases; junction bases not matched to a gene: 5. The CDR3 spans 15 residues.

In this sample, this clonotype turned up a few times. V is TRBV3-1 and J is TRBJ2-1; TRBD2 agrees at 12 bases. The CDR3 consists of 17 residues. The trim removed 3 bases at V and 6 bases at J, leaving 9 bases unmatched. Looked up from germline, CDR1 is LGHDT and CDR2 is YNNKEL (reference sequence). The CDR3: CASSHVRAGLAGNEQFF. The CDR3 bases are TGTGCCAGCAGCCATGTACGCGCGGGACTAGCGGGCAATGAGCAGTTCTTC.

The chain has TRBV28 and TRBJ2-3, with 9 positions matching TRBD1. The CDR3 contains 15 residues. Germline lookup yields CDR1 MDHEN and CDR2 SYDVKM. J was trimmed by 6 bases and V by 5 bases; bases with no gene match: 9. The CDR3 here is CASSPGTGSSDTQYF. The CDR3 DNA is TGTGCCAGCAGTCCAGGGACAGGGTCGAGCGATACGCAGTATTTT. The entire variable domain, with the rest obtained from reference TRBV28 and TRBJ2-3, is as follows: DVKVTQSSRYLVKRTGEKVFLECVQDMDHENMFWYRQDPGLGLRLIYFSYDVKMKEKGDIPEGYSVSREKKERFSLILESASTNQTSMYLCASSPGTGSSDTQYFGPGTRLTVL.

J is TRBJ2-1 and V is TRBV11-2; TRBD2 matches 16 bases. V lost 4 bases to trimming and J lost 4 bases; unmatched junction nucleotides: 4. Germline assignment: CDR1 SGHAT and CDR2 FQNNGV. The CDR3 length is 17 residues. The CDR3 is CASSSGTSGGDYNEQFF. The CDR3 DNA is TGTGCCAGCAGCTCGGGGACTAGCGGGGGGGATTACAATGAGCAGTTCTTC.

This clonotype has a handful of counts. The chain links TRBV4-3 to TRBJ2-1; 7 bases fit TRBD1. Germline assignment: CDR1 LGHNA and CDR2 YSLEER. The CDR3 length is 14 residues. V shed 5 bases, J shed 8 bases, and the junction held 9 bases outside the gene matches. The CDR3 is CASSVGTAYDEQFF. The CDR3 region has the DNA TGCGCCAGCAGCGTCGGGACAGCATACGATGAGCAGTTCTTC.

This clonotype has only a few counts. The chain links TRBV7-9 to TRBJ2-1; TRBD2 matches at 9 bases. Germline CDR1 and CDR2: SEHNR and FQNEAQ (reference sequence). This CDR3 comprises 16 residues. J gave up 5 bases and V 5 bases, and 10 bases lay outside the gene matches. The DNA for the CDR3 is TGTGCCAGCAGCACTACCGGGACTAGCCCCCACAATGAGCAGTTCTTC. This gives the protein CASSTTGTSPHNEQFF.

The rearrangement links TRBV4-3 to TRBJ1-2, with 7 bases aligning to TRBD1. The junction had 10 bases not matched to a gene; V was cut back by 0 bases and J by 3 bases. Germline V CDR1 and CDR2: LGHNA, YSLEER. The CDR3 is 17 amino acids. DNA of the CDR3: TGCGCCAGCAGCCAAGATGAGTCGGGACAGAACCACTATGGCTACACCTTC. The encoded protein is CASSQDESGQNHYGYTF.

J is TRBJ2-3 and V is TRBV5-1; 15 bases are shared with TRBD2. V was pared by 4 bases and J by 5 bases, with 8 bases of the junction left unmatched. CDR3 length equals 17 residues. Per the germline V gene, CDR1 is SGHRS and CDR2 is YFSETQ. CDR3 in amino acids: CASSLGLAGGPGDTQYF. As DNA, the CDR3 is TGCGCCAGCAGCCTAGGACTAGCGGGGGGGCCTGGAGATACGCAGTATTTT. Based on the CDR3 plus reference TRBV5-1 and TRBJ2-3, the full variable domain is KAGVTQTPRYLIKTRGQQVTLSCSPISGHRSVSWYQQTPGQGLQFLFEYFSETQRNKGNFPGRFSGRQFSNSRSEMNVSTLELGDSALYLCASSLGLAGGPGDTQYFGPGTRLTVL.

This clonotype has only a few counts. In DNA form, the CDR3 reads TGTGCCAGCAGCTTAGGGCCGGGGGGGCGTACTGAAGCTTTCTTT. It codes for CASSLGPGGRTEAFF. The chain links TRBV7-3 to TRBJ1-1, with D maybe TRBD1 (6 bases). The germline V gene has CDR1 SGHTA and CDR2 FQGTGA. V was pared by 2 bases and J by 5 bases, with 15 bases between. There are 15 residues in the CDR3.

This clonotype was counted only a few times. The chain carries TRBV9 and TRBJ2-1; D is unclear. V was pared by 0 bases and J by 1 base, with 17 bases between. In germline, CDR1 is SGDLS, CDR2 YYNGEE. The CDR3 is 18 amino acids. CDR3 protein: CASSVGPPPTVSYNEQFF. The CDR3 DNA sequence: TGTGCCAGCAGCGTAGGTCCCCCTCCCACAGTATCCTACAATGAGCAGTTCTTC.

The chain is built from TRBV4-3 and TRBJ1-2; no clear D gene. Germline loops: CDR1 LGHNA, CDR2 YSLEER. The CDR3 runs to 15 residues. Trimming stripped 0 bases from V and 3 bases from J, with 11 bases between. The DNA for the CDR3 is TGCGCCAGCAGCCAAGAGACAAGCGGTTACTATGGCTACACCTTC. It yields the protein CASSQETSGYYGYTF.

In its sample, this clonotype was seen many times. The chain combines TRBV11-2 with TRBJ2-1, with no clear D. Germline CDR1 is SGHAT and CDR2 is FQNNGV. Trimming shortened V by 5 bases and J by 10 bases, and 12 bases separated the two germline ends. The CDR3 is 12 residues long. The chain's CDR3 is CASSGENLEQFF. In nucleotides, the CDR3 is TGTGCCAGCAGCGGAGAAAATTTAGAGCAGTTCTTC.

This sequence joins TRBV7-9 and TRBJ2-7; TRBD2 might be the D (5 bases). The CDR3 consists of 13 residues. V was pared by 5 bases and J by 3 bases, with 11 bases between. Germline CDR1 and CDR2: SEHNR and FQNEAQ (reference sequence). The CDR3 bases are TGTGCCAGCAGCGCCCCCGGGGACTACGAGCAGTACGTC. Protein product: CASSAPGDYEQYV.

This clonotype was picked up a small number of times. This chain links TRBV27 with TRBJ1-5; tentative D call: TRBD1 (5 bases). This CDR3 comprises 15 residues. The V end was cut by 4 bases, the J end by 3 bases, with 13 bases between. Germline V CDR1 and CDR2: MNHEY, SMNVEV (reference sequence). CDR3 loop: CASSSSGSLNQPQHF. In DNA form, the CDR3 reads TGTGCCAGCAGTTCTTCAGGGTCCCTCAATCAGCCCCAGCATTTT.

This chain links TRBV9 with TRBJ2-4, with unresolved D. In germline, CDR1 is SGDLS, CDR2 YYNGEE. CDR3 size: 15 residues. V was clipped by 0 bases and J by 0 bases, with 7 bases between them. This chain's CDR3 is CASSVDLGAKNIQYF. The CDR3 nucleotides read TGTGCCAGCAGCGTAGACTTGGGAGCCAAAAACATTCAGTACTTC.

This clonotype was seen a handful of times. The chain uses TRBV6-2 or TRBV6-3 and TRBJ2-7; 9 bases match TRBD2. Germline V lookup: CDR1 MNHEY, CDR2 SVGEGT. V lost 0 bases and J lost 0; bases outside the gene matches: 12. This CDR3 is 19 amino acids long. In nucleotides, the CDR3 is TGTGCCAGCAGTTACTCGATTAAAGAGCGACTAGCGGACTCCTACGAGCAGTACTTC. It is translated as CASSYSIKERLADSYEQYF.

This clonotype was seen only a few times. This rearrangement joins TRBV7-3 to TRBJ1-1; D uncertain. The CDR3 runs to 16 residues. Deletions cut 3 bases from V and 4 bases from J, with 18 bases between. Germline CDR1 SGHTA, CDR2 FQGTGA. CDR3 amino acids: CASSLGENIVVTEAFF. The CDR3 DNA follows: TGTGCCAGCAGCTTGGGCGAAAACATCGTGGTCACTGAAGCTTTCTTT.

This clonotype has only a few counts. This chain joins TRBV27 and TRBJ1-1; possible D gene TRBD1, 5 bases. This CDR3 comprises 11 residues. V lost 5 bases to trimming and J lost 7 bases, with 8 bases between them. Germline V lookup: CDR1 MNHEY, CDR2 SMNVEV (reference sequence). In DNA, the CDR3 is TGTGCCAGCAGTCGGGGCGTTGAAGCTTTCTTT. Its protein product is CASSRGVEAFF.

This clonotype has just a few counts. The chain is built from TRBV15 and TRBJ2-7; D gene uncertain. The CDR3 totals 12 residues. Germline V gives CDR1 LNHNV, CDR2 YYDKDF (reference sequence). V was pared by 0 bases and J by 9 bases, with 9 bases between. This CDR3 reads CATSRDSWGQYF. In DNA, the CDR3 is TGTGCCACCAGCAGAGATAGCTGGGGGCAGTACTTC. The entire variable domain, with the rest obtained from reference TRBV15 and TRBJ2-7, is as follows: DAMVIQNPRYQVTQFGKPVTLSCSQTLNHNVMYWYQQKSSQAPKLLFHYYDKDFNNEADTPDNFQSRRPNTSFCFLDIRSPGLGDTAMYLCATSRDSWGQYFGPGTRLTVT.

The sample holds a few counts of this clonotype. V is TRBV7-9 and J is TRBJ1-1; no firm D call. Germline CDR1 SEHNR, CDR2 FQNEAQ (reference sequence). The V and J ends lost 7 bases and 3 bases respectively, with 12 bases between them. The CDR3 loop spans 13 amino acids. In DNA form, the CDR3 reads TGTGCCAGCACGCGAAGGGAGGACACTGAAGCTTTCTTT. It codes for CASTRREDTEAFF. Based on the CDR3 plus reference TRBV7-9 and TRBJ1-1, the full variable domain is DTGVSQNPRHKITKRGQNVTFRCDPISEHNRLYWYRQTLGQGPEFLTYFQNEAQLEKSRLLSDRFSAERPKGSFSTLEIQRTEQGDSAMYLCASTRREDTEAFFGQGTRLTVV.

This chain connects TRBV27 to TRBJ2-2; D is ambiguous. Germline loops: CDR1 MNHEY, CDR2 SMNVEV (reference sequence). Trimming took 3 bases from V and 6 from J, leaving 8 bases between them. The CDR3 is 13 amino acids. Written as DNA, the CDR3 is TGTGCCAGCAGTTTTCGACTGGCCGGGGAGCTGTTTTTT. Encoded protein: CASSFRLAGELFF.